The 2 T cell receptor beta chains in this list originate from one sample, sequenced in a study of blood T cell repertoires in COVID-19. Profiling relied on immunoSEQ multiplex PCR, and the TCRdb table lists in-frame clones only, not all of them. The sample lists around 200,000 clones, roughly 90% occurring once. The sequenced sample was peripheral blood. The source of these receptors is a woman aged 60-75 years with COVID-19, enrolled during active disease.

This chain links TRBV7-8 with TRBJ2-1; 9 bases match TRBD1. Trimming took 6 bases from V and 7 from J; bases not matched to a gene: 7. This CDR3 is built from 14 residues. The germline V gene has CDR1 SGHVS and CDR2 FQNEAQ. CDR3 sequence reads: CASSSDRGGNEQFF. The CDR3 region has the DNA TGTGCCAGCAGTTCAGACAGGGGGGGGAATGAGCAGTTCTTC.

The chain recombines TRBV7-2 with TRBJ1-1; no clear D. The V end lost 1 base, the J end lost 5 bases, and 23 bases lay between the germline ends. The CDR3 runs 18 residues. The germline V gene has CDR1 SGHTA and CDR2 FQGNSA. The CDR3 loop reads CASSLEQKVFGVVTEAFF. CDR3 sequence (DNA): TGTGCCAGCAGCTTAGAACAGAAGGTTTTTGGTGTTGTGACTGAAGCTTTCTTT. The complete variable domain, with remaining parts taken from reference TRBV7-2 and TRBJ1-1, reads GAGVSQSPSNKVTEKGKDVELRCDPISGHTALYWYRQSLGQGLEFLIYFQGNSAPDKSGLPSDRFSAERTGGSVSTLTIQRTQQEDSAVYLCASSLEQKVFGVVTEAFFGQGTRLTVV.